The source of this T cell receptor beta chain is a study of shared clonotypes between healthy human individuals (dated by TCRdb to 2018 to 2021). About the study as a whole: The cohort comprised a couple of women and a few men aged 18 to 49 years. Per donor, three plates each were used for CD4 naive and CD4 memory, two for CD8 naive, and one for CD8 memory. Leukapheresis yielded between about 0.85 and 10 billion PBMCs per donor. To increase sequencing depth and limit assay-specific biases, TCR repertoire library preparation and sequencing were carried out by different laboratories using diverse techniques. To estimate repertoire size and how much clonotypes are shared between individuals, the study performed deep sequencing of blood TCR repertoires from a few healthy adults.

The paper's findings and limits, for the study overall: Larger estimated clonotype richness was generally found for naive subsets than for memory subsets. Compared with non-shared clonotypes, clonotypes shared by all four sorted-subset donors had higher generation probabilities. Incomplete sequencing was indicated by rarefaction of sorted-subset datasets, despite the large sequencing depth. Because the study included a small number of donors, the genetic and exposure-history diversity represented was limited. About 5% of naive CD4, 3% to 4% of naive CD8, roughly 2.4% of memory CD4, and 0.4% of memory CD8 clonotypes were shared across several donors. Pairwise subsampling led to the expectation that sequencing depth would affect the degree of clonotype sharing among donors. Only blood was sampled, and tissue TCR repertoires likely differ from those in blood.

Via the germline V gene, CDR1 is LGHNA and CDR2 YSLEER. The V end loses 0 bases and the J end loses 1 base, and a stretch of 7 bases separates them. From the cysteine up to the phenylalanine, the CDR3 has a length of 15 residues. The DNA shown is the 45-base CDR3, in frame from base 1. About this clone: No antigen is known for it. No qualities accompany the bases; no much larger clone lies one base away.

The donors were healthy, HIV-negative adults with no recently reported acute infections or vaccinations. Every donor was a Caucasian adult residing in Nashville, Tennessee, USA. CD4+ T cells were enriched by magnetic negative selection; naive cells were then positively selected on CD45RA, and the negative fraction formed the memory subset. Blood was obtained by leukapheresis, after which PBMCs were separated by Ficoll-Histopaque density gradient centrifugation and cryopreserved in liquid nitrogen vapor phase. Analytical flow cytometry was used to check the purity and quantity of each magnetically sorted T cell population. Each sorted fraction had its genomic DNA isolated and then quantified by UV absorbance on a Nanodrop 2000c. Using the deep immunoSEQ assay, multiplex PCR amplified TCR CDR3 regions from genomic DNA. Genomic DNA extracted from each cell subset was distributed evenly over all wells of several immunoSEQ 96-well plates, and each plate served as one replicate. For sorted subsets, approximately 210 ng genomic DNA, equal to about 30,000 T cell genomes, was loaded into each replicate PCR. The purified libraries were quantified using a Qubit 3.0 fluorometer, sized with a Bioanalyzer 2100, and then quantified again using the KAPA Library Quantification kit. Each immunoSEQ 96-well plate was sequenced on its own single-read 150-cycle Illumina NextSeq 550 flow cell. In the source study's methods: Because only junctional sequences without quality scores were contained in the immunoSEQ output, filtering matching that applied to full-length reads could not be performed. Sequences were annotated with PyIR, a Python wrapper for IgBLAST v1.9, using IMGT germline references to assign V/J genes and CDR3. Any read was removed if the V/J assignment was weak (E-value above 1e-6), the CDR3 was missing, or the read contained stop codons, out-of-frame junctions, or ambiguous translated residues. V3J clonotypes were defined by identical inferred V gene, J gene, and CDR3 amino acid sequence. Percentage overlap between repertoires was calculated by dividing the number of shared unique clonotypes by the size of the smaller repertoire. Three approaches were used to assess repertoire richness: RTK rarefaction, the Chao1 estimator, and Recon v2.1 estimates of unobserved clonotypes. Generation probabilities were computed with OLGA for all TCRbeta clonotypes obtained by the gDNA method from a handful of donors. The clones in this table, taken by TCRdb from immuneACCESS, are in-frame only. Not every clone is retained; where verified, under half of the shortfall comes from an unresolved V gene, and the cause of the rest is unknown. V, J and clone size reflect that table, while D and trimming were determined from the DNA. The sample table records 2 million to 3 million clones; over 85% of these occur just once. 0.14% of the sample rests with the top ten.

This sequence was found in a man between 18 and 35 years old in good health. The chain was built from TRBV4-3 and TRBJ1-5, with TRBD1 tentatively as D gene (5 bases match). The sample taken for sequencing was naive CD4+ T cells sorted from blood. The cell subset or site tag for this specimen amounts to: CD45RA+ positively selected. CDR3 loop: CASSQDGGSNQPQHF. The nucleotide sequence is TGCGCCAGCAGCCAAGACGGGGGGAGCAATCAGCCCCAGCATTTT.